By proportion, the clone carrying this TCR beta chain is medium-sized. As yet, its antigen is unknown. These data come from a study of T cells in localized non-small cell lung cancer. Study-level points and caveats: Tumor samples were not multi-region, leaving intratumor heterogeneity unexcluded. In the blood, greater T cell density corresponded to longer overall survival. Appearances in adjacent lung were noted for a median about 60 of the top 100 tumor clones.

Clones were sequenced by immunoSEQ multiplex PCR, and TCRdb holds only the in-frame ones, with some missing. The sample yields roughly 4,500 clones, around 21% seen once. The trim removed 4 bases at V and 2 bases at J, leaving 11 bases unmatched. CDR1 is SGHNT, CDR2 YENEEA, per germline. The CDR3 covers 16 residues. The starting material was lung tumor tissue, obtained before any cancer treatment. This rearrangement joins TRBV11-3 to TRBJ2-7; TRBD2 aligns across 7 bases. The clonotype was recovered from a female donor over 55 with stage I lung adenocarcinoma. This chain's CDR3 is CASSSPLADLPYEQYF. In DNA, the CDR3 is TGTGCCAGCAGCTCTCCCCTAGCGGATCTTCCCTACGAGCAGTACTTC. Using reference TRBV11-3 and TRBJ2-7 for the parts outside the CDR3, the full variable domain is EAGVVQSPRYKIIEKKQPVAFWCNPISGHNTLYWYLQNLGQGPELLIRYENEEAVDDSQLPKDRFSAERLKGVDSTLKIQPAELGDSAVYLCASSSPLADLPYEQYFGPGTRLTVT.